This T cell receptor (beta chain) was identified during a study of blood T cells in healthy people across ages. Points from the study as a whole: Diversity of TCR beta per million T cells declined in a roughly linear way with age.

Together with a sample-barcoded 5' primer, a J-beta primer mix was included in a second PCR lasting about 7 to 11 cycles. TCRdb used MiXCR to reprocess the 5' RACE reads, holding one entry per CDR3 protein. The sample shows hundreds of thousands of distinct CDR3 sequences, roughly 50% of them seen only once. This CDR3 has 15 residues. The germline V gene has CDR1 SEHNR and CDR2 FQNEAQ (reference sequence). Trimming removed 5 bases from V and 5 bases from J, with 18 bases in between. Regarding this clonotype: The antigen is not known.

The chain has TRBV7-9 and TRBJ2-5; D call uncertain. The sequencing sample was made of blood. The sequence was obtained from a woman aged 55 to 70 in good health. For the CDR3, the DNA is TGTGCCAGCAGCGAATGGCGTCTAGGTGGGGAGACCCAGTACTTC. The encoded protein is CASSEWRLGGETQYF.